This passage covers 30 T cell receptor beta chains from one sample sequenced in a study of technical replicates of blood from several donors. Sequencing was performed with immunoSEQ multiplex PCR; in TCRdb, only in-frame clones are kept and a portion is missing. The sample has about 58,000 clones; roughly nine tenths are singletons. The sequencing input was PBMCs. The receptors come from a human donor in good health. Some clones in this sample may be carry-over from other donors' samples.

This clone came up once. CDR3 in amino acids: CASSRALGTGDDIQYF. As DNA, the CDR3 is TGTGCCAGCAGCCGGGCTCTTGGGACAGGGGATGACATTCAGTACTTC. The chain joins TRBV4-2 to TRBJ2-4; TRBD1 aligns across 10 bases. The trim removed 4 bases at V and 8 bases at J, leaving 11 bases unmatched. There are 16 residues in the CDR3. Germline CDR1 and CDR2: LGHNA and YNFKEQ.

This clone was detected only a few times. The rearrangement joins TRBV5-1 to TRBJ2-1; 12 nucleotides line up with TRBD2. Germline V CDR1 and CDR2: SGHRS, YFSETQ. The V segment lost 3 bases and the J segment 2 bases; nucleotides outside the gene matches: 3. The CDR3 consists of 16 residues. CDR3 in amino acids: CASSSGLAGPYNEQFF. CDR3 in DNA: TGCGCCAGCAGCTCAGGACTAGCGGGACCCTACAATGAGCAGTTCTTC. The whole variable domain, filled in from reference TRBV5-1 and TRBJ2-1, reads KAGVTQTPRYLIKTRGQQVTLSCSPISGHRSVSWYQQTPGQGLQFLFEYFSETQRNKGNFPGRFSGRQFSNSRSEMNVSTLELGDSALYLCASSSGLAGPYNEQFFGPGTRLTVL.

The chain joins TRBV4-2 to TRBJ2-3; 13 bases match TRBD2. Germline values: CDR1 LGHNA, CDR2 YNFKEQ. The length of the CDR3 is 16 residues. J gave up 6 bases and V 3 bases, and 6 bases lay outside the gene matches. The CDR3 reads CASSQELAGGHDTQYF. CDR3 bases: TGTGCCAGCAGCCAGGAACTAGCGGGGGGGCATGATACGCAGTATTTT.

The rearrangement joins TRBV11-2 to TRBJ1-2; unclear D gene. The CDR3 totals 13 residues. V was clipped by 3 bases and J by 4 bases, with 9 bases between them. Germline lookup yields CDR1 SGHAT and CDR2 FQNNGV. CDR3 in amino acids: CASSFSATYGYTF. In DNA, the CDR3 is TGTGCCAGCAGCTTTTCAGCGACCTATGGCTACACCTTC.

In DNA, the CDR3 is TGTGCCATCAGGGGGACTAGCGGCCCCTACGAGCAGTACTTC. It translates to CAIRGTSGPYEQYF. The gene calls are TRBV10-3 and TRBJ2-7; TRBD2 matches at 11 bases. The CDR3 has 14 residues. The V segment lost 6 bases and the J segment 2 bases; nucleotides outside the gene matches: 3. The germline V gene has CDR1 ENHRY and CDR2 SYGVKD.

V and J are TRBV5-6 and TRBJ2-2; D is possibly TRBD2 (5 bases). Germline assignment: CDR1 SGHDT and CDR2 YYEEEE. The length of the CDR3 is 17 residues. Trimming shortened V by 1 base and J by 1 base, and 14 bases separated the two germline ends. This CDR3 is CASSLYGVGLNTGELFF. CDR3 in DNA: TGTGCCAGCAGCTTGTACGGGGTCGGACTGAACACCGGGGAGCTGTTTTTT. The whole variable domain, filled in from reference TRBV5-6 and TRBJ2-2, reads DAGVTQSPTHLIKTRGQQVTLRCSPKSGHDTVSWYQQALGQGPQFIFQYYEEEERQRGNFPDRFSGHQFPNYSSELNVNALLLGDSALYLCASSLYGVGLNTGELFFGEGSRLTVL.

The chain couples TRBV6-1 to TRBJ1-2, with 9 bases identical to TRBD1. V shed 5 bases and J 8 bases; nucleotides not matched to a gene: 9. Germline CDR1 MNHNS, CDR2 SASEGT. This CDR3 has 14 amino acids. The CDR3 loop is CASSIADRGGGYTF. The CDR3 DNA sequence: TGTGCCAGCAGTATAGCGGACAGGGGAGGCGGCTACACCTTC.

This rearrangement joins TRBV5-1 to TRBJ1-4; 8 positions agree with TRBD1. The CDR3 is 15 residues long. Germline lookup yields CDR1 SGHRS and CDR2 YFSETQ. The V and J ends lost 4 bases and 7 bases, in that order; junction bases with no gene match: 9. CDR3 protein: CASSQQTGEGEKLFF. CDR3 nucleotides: TGCGCCAGCAGCCAACAGACAGGGGAAGGTGAAAAACTGTTTTTT.

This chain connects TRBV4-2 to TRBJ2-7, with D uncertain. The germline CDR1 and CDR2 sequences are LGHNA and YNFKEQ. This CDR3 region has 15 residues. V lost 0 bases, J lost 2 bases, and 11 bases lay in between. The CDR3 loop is CASSQELRQAYEQYF. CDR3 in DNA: TGTGCCAGCAGCCAAGAATTACGGCAGGCCTACGAGCAGTACTTC.

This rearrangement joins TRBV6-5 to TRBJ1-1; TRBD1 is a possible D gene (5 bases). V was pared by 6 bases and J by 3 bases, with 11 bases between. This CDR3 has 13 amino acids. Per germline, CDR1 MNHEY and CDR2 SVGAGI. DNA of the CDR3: TGTGCCAGCAGGCACGACAGTGACACTGAAGCTTTCTTT. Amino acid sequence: CASRHDSDTEAFF.

CDR3 in DNA: TGTGCCAGCAGTGGTGGGCCAGGGTGGCCTGAAGCTTTCTTT. Its protein product is CASSGGPGWPEAFF. The rearrangement joins TRBV2 to TRBJ1-1, with D perhaps TRBD1 (5 bases). Trimming stripped 4 bases from V and 6 bases from J, with 15 bases between. The CDR3 runs to 14 residues. Germline V gene data show CDR1 as SNHLY and CDR2 as FYNNEI.

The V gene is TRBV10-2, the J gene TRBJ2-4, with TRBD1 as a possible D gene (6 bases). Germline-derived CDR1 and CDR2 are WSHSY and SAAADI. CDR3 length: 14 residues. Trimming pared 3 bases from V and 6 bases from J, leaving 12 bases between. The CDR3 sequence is CASSDRQGRNIQYF. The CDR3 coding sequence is TGCGCCAGCAGTGATAGGCAGGGGAGAAACATTCAGTACTTC.

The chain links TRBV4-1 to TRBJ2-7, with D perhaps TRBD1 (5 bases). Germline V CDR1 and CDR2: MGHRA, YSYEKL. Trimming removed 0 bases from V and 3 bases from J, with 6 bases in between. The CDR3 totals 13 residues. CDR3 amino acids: CASSQERGYEQYF. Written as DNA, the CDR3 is TGCGCCAGCAGCCAAGAAAGGGGCTACGAGCAGTACTTC.

The CDR3 protein is CSVDGDYGYTF. As DNA, the CDR3 is TGCAGCGTTGACGGGGACTATGGCTACACCTTC. The chain joins TRBV29-1 to TRBJ1-2; D unresolved. The V gene lost 3 bases and the J gene lost 3 bases, with 5 bases spanning the gap. Germline CDR1 SQVTM, CDR2 ANQGSEA. This CDR3 has 11 amino acids.

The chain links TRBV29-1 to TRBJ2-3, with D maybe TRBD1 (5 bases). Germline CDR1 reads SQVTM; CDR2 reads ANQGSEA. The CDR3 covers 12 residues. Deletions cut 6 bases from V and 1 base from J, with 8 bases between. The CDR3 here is CSVDSGTDTQYF. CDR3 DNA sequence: TGCAGCGTCGACAGCGGCACAGATACGCAGTATTTT.

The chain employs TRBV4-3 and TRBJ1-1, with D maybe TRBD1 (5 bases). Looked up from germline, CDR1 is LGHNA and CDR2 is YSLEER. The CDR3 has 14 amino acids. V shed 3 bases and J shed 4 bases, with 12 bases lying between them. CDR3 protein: CASSHAGGGTEAFF. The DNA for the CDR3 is TGCGCCAGCAGCCACGCCGGGGGAGGCACTGAAGCTTTCTTT.

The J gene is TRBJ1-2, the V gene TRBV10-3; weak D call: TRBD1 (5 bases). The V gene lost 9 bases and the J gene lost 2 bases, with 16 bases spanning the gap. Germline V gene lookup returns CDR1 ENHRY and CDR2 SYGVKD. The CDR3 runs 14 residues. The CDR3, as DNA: TGTGCCATGTTTTGGACATTGATGAACTATGGCTACACCTTC. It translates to CAMFWTLMNYGYTF.

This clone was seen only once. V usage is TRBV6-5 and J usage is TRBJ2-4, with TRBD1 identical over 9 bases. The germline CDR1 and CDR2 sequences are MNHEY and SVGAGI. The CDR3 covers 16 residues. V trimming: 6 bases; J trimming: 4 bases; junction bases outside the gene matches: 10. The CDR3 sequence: CASSYGQGPPKNIQYF. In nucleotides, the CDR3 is TGTGCCAGCAGCTACGGACAGGGGCCCCCAAAAAACATTCAGTACTTC.

CDR3 sequence (DNA): TGCGCCAGCAGCCTAAGCGGGGGGGACACAGATACGCAGTATTTT. It codes for CASSLSGGDTDTQYF. The chain joins TRBV5-1 to TRBJ2-3; TRBD2 agrees at 10 bases. The germline V gene encodes CDR1 SGHRS and CDR2 YFSETQ. This CDR3 is built from 15 residues. Trimming removed 4 bases from V and 2 bases from J; junction bases left unmatched: 4.

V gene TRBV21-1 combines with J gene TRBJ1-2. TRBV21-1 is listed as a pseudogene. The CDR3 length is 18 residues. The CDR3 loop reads CASSKAKIGVARGYGYTF. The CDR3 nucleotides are TGTGCCAGCAGCAAAGCTAAGATTGGGGTCGCCCGGGGATATGGCTACACCTTC.

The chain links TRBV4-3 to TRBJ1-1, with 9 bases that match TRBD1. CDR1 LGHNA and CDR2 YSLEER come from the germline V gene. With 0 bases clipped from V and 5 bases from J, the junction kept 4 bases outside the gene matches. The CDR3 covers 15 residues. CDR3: CASSQDGQGKTEAFF. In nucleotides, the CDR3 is TGCGCCAGCAGCCAAGATGGACAGGGGAAAACTGAAGCTTTCTTT.

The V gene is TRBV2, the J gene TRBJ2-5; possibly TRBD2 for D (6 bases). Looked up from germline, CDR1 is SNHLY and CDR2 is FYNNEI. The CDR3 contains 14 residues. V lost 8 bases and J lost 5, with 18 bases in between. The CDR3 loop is CASRTRLGSETQYF. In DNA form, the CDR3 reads TGTGCCAGCCGAACTCGACTAGGGTCGGAGACCCAGTACTTC.

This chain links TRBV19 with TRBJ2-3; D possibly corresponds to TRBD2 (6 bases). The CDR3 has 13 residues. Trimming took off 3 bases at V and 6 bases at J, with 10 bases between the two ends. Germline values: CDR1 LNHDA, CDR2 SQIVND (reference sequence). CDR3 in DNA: TGTGCCAGTAGTATCAGACTAGGGGATACGCAGTATTTT. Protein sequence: CASSIRLGDTQYF.

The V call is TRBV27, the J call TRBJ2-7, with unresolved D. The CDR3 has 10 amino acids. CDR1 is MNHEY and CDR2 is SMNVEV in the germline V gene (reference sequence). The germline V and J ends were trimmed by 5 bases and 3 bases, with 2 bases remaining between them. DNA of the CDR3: TGTGCCAGCAGTCTCTACGAGCAGTACTTC. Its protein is CASSLYEQYF.

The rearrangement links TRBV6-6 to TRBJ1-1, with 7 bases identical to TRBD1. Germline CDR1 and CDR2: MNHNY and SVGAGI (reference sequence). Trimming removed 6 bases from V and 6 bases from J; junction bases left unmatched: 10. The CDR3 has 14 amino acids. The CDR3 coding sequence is TGTGCCAGCAGCCCCTCCGGGACAGCTCCTGAAGCTTTCTTT. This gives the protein CASSPSGTAPEAFF.

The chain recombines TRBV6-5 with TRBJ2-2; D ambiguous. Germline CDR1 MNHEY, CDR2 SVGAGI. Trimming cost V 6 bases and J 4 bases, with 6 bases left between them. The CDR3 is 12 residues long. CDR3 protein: CASRQITGELFF. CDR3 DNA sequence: TGTGCCAGCAGGCAGATCACCGGGGAGCTGTTTTTT.

DNA of the CDR3: TGTGCCAGCAGCGTCGTCCGGGGGAGCAATCAGCCCCAGCATTTT. This gives the protein CASSVVRGSNQPQHF. The chain employs TRBV7-2 and TRBJ1-5; TRBD1 might be the D (5 bases). This CDR3 is 15 amino acids long. Trimming removed 5 bases at V and 1 base at J, with 12 bases between. CDR1 is SGHTA, CDR2 FQGNSA, per germline. Full variable domain (missing parts from reference TRBV7-2 and TRBJ1-5): GAGVSQSPSNKVTEKGKDVELRCDPISGHTALYWYRQSLGQGLEFLIYFQGNSAPDKSGLPSDRFSAERTGGSVSTLTIQRTQQEDSAVYLCASSVVRGSNQPQHFGDGTRLSIL.

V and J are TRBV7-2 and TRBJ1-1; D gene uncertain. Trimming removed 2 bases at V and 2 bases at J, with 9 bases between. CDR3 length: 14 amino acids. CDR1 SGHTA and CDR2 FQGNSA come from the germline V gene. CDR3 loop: CASSLLSLNTEAFF. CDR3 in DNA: TGTGCCAGCAGCTTACTTTCCCTAAACACTGAAGCTTTCTTT.

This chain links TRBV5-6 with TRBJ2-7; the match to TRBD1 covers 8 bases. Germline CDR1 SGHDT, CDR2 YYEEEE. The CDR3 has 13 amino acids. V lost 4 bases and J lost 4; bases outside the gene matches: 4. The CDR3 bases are TGTGCCAGCAGCCCGACAGGGGCATACGAGCAGTACTTC. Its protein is CASSPTGAYEQYF. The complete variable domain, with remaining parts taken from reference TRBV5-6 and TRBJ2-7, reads DAGVTQSPTHLIKTRGQQVTLRCSPKSGHDTVSWYQQALGQGPQFIFQYYEEEERQRGNFPDRFSGHQFPNYSSELNVNALLLGDSALYLCASSPTGAYEQYFGPGTRLTVT.

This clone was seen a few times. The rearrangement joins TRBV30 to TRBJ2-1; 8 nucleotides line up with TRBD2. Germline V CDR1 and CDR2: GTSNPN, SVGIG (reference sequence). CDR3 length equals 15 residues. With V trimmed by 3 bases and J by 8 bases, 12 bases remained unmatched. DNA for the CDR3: TGTGCCTGGAGGAGGGGACTAGTCGCAGACTATGAGCAGTTCTTC. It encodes CAWRRGLVADYEQFF.